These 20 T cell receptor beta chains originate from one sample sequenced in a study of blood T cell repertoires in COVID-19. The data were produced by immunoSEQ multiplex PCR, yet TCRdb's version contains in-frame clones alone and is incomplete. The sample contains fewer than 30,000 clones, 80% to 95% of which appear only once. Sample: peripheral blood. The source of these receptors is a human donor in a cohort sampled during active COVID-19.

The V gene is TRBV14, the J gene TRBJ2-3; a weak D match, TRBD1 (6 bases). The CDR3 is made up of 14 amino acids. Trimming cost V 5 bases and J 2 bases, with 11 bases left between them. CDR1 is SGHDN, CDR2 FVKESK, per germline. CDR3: CASSSRGYTDTQYF. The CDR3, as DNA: TGTGCCAGCAGCAGCAGGGGTTACACAGATACGCAGTATTTT.

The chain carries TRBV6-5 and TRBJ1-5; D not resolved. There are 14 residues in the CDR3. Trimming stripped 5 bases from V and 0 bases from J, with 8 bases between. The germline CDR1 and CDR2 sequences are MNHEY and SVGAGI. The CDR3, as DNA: TGTGCCAGCAGTCCTGTTTCTAGCAATCAGCCCCAGCATTTT. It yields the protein CASSPVSSNQPQHF.

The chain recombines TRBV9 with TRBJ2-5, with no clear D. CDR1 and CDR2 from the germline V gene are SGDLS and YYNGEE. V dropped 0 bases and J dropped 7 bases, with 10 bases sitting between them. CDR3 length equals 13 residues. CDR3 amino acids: CASSVDQVRTQYF. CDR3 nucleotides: TGTGCCAGCAGCGTAGATCAGGTGCGGACCCAGTACTTC.

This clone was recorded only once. CDR3 coding DNA: TGTGCCAGCAGCTCGACTAGCGGGGGGGCCATTGAGCAGTTCTTC. The encoded protein is CASSSTSGGAIEQFF. The chain uses TRBV7-8 and TRBJ2-1, with 14 bases aligning to TRBD2. Germline CDR1 reads SGHVS; CDR2 reads FQNEAQ. This CDR3 has 15 residues. The junction had 5 bases not matched to a gene; V was cut back by 4 bases and J by 9 bases.

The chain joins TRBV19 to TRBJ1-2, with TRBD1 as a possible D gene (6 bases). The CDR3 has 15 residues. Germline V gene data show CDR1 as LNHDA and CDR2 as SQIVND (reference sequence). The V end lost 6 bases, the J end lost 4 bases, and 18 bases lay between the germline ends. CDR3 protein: CASSPDSKRVYGYTF. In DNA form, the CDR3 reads TGTGCCAGTAGCCCGGACAGCAAAAGGGTCTATGGCTACACCTTC.

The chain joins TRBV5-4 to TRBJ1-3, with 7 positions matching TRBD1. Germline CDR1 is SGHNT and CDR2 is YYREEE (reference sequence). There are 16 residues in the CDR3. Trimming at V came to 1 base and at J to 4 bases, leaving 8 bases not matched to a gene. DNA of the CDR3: TGTGCCAGCAGCTTGTTTGGACAGGCGGTCGGAAACACCATATATTTT. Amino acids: CASSLFGQAVGNTIYF. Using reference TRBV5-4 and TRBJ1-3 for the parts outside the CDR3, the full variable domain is ETGVTQSPTHLIKTRGQQVTLRCSSQSGHNTVSWYQQALGQGPQFIFQYYREEENGRGNFPPRFSGLQFPNYSSELNVNALELDDSALYLCASSLFGQAVGNTIYFGEGSWLTVV.

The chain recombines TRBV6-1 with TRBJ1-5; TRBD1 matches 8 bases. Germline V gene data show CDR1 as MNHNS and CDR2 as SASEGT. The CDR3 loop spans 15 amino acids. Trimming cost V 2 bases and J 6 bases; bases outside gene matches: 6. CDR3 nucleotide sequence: TGTGCCAGCAGTGAAAACACAGGGGGGGGTCAGCCCCAGCATTTT. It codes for CASSENTGGGQPQHF.

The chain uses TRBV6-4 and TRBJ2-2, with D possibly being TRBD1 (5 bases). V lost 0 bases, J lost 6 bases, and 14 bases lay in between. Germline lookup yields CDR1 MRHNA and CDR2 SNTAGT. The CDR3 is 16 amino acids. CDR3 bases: TGTGCCAGCAGTGACTCCCGACGTCAGGGATCCGGGGAGCTGTTTTTT. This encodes CASSDSRRQGSGELFF.

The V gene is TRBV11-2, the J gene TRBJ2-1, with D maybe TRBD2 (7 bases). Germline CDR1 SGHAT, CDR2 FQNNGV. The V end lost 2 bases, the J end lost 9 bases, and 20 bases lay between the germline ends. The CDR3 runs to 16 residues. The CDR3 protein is CASSLKGWTGGGEQFF. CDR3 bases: TGTGCCAGCAGCTTAAAGGGTTGGACGGGGGGCGGTGAGCAGTTCTTC.

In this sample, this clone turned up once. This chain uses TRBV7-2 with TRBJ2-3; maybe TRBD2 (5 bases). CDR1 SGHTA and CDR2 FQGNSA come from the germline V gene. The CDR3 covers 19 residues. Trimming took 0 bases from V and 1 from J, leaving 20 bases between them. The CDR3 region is CASSLALRPRGWGTDTQYF. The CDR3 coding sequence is TGTGCCAGCAGCTTAGCGCTGAGGCCCCGCGGGTGGGGCACAGATACGCAGTATTTT.

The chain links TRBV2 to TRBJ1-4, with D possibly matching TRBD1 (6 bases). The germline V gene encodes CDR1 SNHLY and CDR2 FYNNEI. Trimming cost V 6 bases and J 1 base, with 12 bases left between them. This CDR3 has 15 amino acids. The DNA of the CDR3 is TGTGCCAGCAGGGGCGCAGGGGTAACTAATGAAAAACTGTTTTTT. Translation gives CASRGAGVTNEKLFF. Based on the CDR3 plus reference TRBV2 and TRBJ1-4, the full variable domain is EPEVTQTPSHQVTQMGQEVILRCVPISNHLYFYWYRQILGQKVEFLVSFYNNEISEKSEIFDDQFSVERPDGSNFTLKIRSTKLEDSAMYFCASRGAGVTNEKLFFGSGTQLSVL.

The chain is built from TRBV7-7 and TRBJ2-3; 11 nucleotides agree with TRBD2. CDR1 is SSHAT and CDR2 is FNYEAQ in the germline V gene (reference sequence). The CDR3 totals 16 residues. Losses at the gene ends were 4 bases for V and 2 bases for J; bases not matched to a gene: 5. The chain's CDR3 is CASSSTSGRYTDTQYF. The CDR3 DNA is TGTGCCAGCAGCTCAACTAGCGGGAGATACACAGATACGCAGTATTTT.

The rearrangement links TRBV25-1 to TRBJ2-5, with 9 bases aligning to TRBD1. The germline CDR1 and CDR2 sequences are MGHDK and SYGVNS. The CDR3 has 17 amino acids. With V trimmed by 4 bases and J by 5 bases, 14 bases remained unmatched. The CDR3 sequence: CASSGVLGTGQSETQYF. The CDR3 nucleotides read TGTGCCAGCAGTGGGGTTCTGGGGACAGGGCAGTCGGAGACCCAGTACTTC.

The DNA for the CDR3 is TGTGCCAGCAGTGATCTTCCGACAGGGACAAACTATGGCTACACCTTC. This codes for CASSDLPTGTNYGYTF. This sequence joins TRBV6-1 and TRBJ1-2; 7 bases line up with TRBD1. Germline assignment: CDR1 MNHNS and CDR2 SASEGT. This CDR3 comprises 16 residues. Trimming at V came to 3 bases and at J to 2 bases, leaving 9 bases not matched to a gene.

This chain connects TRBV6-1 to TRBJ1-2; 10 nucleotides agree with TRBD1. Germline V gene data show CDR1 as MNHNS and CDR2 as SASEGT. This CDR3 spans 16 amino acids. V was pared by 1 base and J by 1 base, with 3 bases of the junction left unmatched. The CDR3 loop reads CASSEGDRGNNYGYTF. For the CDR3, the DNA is TGTGCCAGCAGTGAAGGGGACAGGGGTAATAACTATGGCTACACCTTC.

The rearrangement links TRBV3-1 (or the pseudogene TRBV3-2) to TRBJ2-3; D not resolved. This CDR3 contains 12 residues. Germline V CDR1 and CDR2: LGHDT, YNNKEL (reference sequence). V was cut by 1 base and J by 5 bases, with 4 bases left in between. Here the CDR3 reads CASSQGQDTQYF. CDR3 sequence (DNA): TGTGCCAGCAGCCAAGGACAAGATACGCAGTATTTT.

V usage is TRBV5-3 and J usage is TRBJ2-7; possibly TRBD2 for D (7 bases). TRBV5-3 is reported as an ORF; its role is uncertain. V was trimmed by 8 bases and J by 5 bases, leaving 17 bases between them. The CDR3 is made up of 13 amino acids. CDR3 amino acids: CARIGGAMDEQYF. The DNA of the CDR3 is TGTGCCAGGATAGGGGGGGCCATGGACGAGCAGTACTTC.

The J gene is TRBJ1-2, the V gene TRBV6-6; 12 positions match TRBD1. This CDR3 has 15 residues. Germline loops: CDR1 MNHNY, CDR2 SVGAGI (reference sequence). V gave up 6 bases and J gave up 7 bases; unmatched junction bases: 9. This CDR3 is CASSHTGTGGTGYTF. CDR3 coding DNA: TGTGCCAGCAGCCATACCGGGACAGGGGGCACTGGCTACACCTTC.

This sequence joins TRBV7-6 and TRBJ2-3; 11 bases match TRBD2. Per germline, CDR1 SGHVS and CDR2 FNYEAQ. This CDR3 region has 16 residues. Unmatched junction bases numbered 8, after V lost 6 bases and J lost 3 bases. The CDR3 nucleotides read TGTGCCAGCAGTCAACTAGCGGGGGCCCATACAGATACGCAGTATTTT. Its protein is CASSQLAGAHTDTQYF.

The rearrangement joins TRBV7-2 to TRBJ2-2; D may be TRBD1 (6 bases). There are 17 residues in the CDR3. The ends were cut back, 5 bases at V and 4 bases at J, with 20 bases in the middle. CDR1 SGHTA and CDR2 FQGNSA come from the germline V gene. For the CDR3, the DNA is TGTGCCAGCAGCCTATGGGTCTCTACCAGGGGCACCGGGGAGCTGTTTTTT. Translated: CASSLWVSTRGTGELFF.